This TCR beta chain was sequenced during a study of shared clonotypes between healthy human individuals. The study's findings and limits: Naive CD4 clonotypes were shared across several donors at roughly 4.6%.

Produced via immunoSEQ multiplex PCR; TCRdb's table is partial and in-frame only. The sample contains more than 2 million clones, roughly 94% of which appear only once. Within Nashville, Tennessee resided all donors, each a Caucasian adult. Worth noting for this clone: As yet, its antigen is unknown.

CDR3 length: 15 residues. Trimming cost V 6 bases and J 0 bases; bases outside gene matches: 6. Germline CDR1 reads MNHEY; CDR2 reads SVGAGI. The sample comprised naive CD4+ T cells sorted from blood. Regarding subset: CD45RA+ positively selected. The chain employs TRBV6-5 and TRBJ2-7, with 9 bases matching TRBD2. This receptor was identified in a man aged 18 to 30 in good health. The CDR3 DNA follows: TGTGCCAGCAGCCCCGGGGGACTAGCCTCCTACGAGCAGTACTTC. Protein: CASSPGGLASYEQYF.